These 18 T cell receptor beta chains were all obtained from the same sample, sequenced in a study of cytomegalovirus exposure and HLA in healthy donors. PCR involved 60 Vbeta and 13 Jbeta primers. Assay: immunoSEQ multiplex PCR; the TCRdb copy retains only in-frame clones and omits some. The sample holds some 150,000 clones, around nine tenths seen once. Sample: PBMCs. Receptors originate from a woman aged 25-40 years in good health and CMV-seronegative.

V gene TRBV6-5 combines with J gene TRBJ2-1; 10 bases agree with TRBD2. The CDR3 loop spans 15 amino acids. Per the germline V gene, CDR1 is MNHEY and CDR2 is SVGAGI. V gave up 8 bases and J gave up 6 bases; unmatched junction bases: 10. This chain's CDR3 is CASVSLAGALNEQFF. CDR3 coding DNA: TGTGCCAGCGTATCGCTAGCGGGGGCACTCAATGAGCAGTTCTTC.

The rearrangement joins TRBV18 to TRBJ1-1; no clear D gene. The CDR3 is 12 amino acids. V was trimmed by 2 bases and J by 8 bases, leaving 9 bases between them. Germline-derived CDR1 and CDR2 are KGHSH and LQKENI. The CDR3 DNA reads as TGTGCCAGCTCACCAGGGCCCCCCGAAGCTTTCTTT. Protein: CASSPGPPEAFF.

The CDR3 region is CASTPRGGWGYTF. The CDR3 region has the DNA TGTGCCAGCACCCCACGTGGTGGCTGGGGCTACACCTTC. This chain connects TRBV6-5 to TRBJ1-2, with no clear D. This CDR3 has 13 amino acids. V lost 7 bases, J lost 8 bases, and 17 bases lay in between. Germline values: CDR1 MNHEY, CDR2 SVGAGI.

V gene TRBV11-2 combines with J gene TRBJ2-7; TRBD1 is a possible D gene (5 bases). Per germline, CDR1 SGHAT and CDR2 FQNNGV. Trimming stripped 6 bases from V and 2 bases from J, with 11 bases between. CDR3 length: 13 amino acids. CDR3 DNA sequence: TGTGCCAGCAGTAGACAGACCACCTACGAGCAGTACTTC. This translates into CASSRQTTYEQYF.

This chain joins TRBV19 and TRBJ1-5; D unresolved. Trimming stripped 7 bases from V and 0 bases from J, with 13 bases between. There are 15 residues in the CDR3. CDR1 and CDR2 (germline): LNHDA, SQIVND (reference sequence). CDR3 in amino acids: CASTGGDDSNQPQHF. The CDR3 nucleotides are TGTGCCAGTACGGGAGGTGACGATAGCAATCAGCCCCAGCATTTT. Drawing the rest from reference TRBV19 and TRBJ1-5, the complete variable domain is DGGITQSPKYLFRKEGQNVTLSCEQNLNHDAMYWYRQDPGQGLRLIYYSQIVNDFQKGDIAEGYSVSREKKESFPLTVTSAQKNPTAFYLCASTGGDDSNQPQHFGDGTRLSIL.

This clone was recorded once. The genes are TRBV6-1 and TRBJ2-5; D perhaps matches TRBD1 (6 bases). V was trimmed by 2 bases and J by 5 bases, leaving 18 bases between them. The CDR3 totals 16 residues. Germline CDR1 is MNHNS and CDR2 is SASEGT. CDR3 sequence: CASSEPHRAHGETQYF. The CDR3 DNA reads TGTGCCAGCAGTGAACCTCACAGGGCCCATGGGGAGACCCAGTACTTC.

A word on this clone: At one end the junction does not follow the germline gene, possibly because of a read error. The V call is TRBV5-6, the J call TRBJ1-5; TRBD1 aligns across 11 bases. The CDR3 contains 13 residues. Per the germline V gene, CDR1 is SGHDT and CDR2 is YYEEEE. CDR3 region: CASSLGRGTGGTF. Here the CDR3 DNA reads TGTGCCAGCAGCTTGGGGCGAGGGACAGGGGGAACTTTT.

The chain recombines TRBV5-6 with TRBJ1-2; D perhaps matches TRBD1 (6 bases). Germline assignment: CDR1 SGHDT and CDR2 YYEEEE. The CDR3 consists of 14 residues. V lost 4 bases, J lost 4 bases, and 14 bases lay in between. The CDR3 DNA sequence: TGTGCCAGCAGCAAGAGACAGGACCCCTATGGCTACACCTTC. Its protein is CASSKRQDPYGYTF.

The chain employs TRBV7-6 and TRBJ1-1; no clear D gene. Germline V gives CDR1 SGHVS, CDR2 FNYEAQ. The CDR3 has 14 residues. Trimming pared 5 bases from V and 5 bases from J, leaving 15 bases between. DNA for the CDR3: TGTGCCAGCAGCCGGTCGAGGGTGCGGACTGAAGCTTTCTTT. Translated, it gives CASSRSRVRTEAFF.

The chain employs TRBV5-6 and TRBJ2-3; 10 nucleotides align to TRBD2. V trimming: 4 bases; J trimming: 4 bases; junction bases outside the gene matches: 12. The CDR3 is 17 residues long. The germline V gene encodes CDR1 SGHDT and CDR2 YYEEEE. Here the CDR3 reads CASSLFGPAGGPDTQYF. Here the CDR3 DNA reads TGTGCCAGCAGCCTGTTTGGACCAGCGGGGGGGCCAGATACGCAGTATTTT.

The CDR3 region is CASSVRTGSSYNEQFF. Here the CDR3 DNA reads TGTGCCAGCAGCGTAAGGACAGGGAGCTCCTACAATGAGCAGTTCTTC. This chain links TRBV9 with TRBJ2-1, with 8 bases fitting TRBD1. The CDR3 contains 16 residues. With V trimmed by 1 base and J by 0 bases, 3 bases remained unmatched. CDR1 is SGDLS and CDR2 is YYNGEE in the germline V gene. Looking up the rest from reference TRBV9 and TRBJ2-1 gives the full variable domain: DSGVTQTPKHLITATGQRVTLRCSPRSGDLSVYWYQQSLDQGLQFLIQYYNGEERAKGNILERFSAQQFPDLHSELNLSSLELGDSALYFCASSVRTGSSYNEQFFGPGTRLTVL.

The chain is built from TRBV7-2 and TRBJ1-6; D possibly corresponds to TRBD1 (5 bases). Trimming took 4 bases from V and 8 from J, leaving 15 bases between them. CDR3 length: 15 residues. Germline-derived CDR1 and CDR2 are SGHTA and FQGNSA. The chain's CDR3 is CASSWRGQEHSPLHF. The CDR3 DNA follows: TGTGCCAGCAGCTGGAGGGGCCAGGAGCATTCACCCCTCCACTTT.

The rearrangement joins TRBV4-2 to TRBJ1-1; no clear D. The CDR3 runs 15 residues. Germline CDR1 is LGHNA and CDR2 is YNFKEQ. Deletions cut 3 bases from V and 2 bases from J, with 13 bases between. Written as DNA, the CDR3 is TGTGCCAGCAGCCACGTATCACTTGATAACACTGAAGCTTTCTTT. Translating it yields CASSHVSLDNTEAFF.

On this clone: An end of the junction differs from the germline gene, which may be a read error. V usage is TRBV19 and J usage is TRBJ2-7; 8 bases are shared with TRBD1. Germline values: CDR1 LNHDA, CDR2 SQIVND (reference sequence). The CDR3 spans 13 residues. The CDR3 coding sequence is TGTGCCAGTAGTCGGACAGGGCCCTACGGGCAGTACTTC. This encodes CASSRTGPYGQYF.

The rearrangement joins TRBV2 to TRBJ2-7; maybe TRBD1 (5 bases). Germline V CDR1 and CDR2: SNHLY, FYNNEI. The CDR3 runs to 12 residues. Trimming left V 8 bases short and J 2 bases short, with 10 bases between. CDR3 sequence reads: CASLDTPYEQYF. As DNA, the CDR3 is TGTGCCAGCCTGGACACTCCCTACGAGCAGTACTTC.

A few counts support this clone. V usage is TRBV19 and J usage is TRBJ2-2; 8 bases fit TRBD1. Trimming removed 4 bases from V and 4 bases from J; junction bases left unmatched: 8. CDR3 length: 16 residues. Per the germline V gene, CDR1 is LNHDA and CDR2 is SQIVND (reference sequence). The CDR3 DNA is TGTGCCAGTAGTACGTCGGACAGGGCGGGCACCGGGGAGCTGTTTTTT. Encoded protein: CASSTSDRAGTGELFF.

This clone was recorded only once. This CDR3 reads CASSQEGLAGAIGQYF. In DNA, the CDR3 is TGTGCCAGCAGCCAGGAAGGACTAGCGGGAGCAATTGGGCAGTACTTC. The chain carries TRBV4-2 and TRBJ2-7; 13 positions agree with TRBD2. J gave up 9 bases and V 3 bases, and 11 bases lay outside the gene matches. CDR1 and CDR2 from the germline V gene are LGHNA and YNFKEQ. The CDR3 runs to 16 residues.

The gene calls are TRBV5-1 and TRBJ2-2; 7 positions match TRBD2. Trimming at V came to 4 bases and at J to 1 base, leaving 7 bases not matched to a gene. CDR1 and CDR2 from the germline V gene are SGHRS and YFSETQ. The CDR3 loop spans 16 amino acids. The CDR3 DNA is TGCGCCAGCAGCCCCAGGGCGGGGGTGAACACCGGGGAGCTGTTTTTT. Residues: CASSPRAGVNTGELFF.